This passage covers 28 T cell receptor beta chains from one sample sequenced in a study of CD8 T cells in Susac syndrome. An input of roughly 0.5 to 1 ug of RNA was subjected to reverse transcription using random hexamers. TCRdb used MiXCR to reprocess the immunoSEQ multiplex PCR reads, holding one entry per CDR3 protein. This sample has 150,000 or so distinct CDR3 sequences, with about 90% found just once. Material for sequencing was CD4+ T cells from PBMCs. The receptors come from a human donor in good health.

This clonotype was counted once. The rearrangement links TRBV4-3 to TRBJ1-1; D perhaps matches TRBD1 (6 bases). This CDR3 comprises 13 residues. The V gene's germline CDR1 is LGHNA and CDR2 YSLEER. The ends were cut back, 2 bases at V and 11 bases at J, with 15 bases in the middle. CDR3 in DNA: TGCGCCAGCAGCCAACTAACCGGGACAAAGGCTTTCTTT. Protein product: CASSQLTGTKAFF.

The V and J genes are TRBV3-1 and TRBJ2-5; no firm D call. V gave up 0 bases and J gave up 7 bases, with 6 bases separating them. CDR3 length equals 12 residues. In germline, CDR1 is LGHDT, CDR2 YNNKEL (reference sequence). This CDR3 reads CASSQDSRTQYF. CDR3 DNA: TGTGCCAGCAGCCAAGATAGTAGGACCCAGTACTTC.

This clonotype was detected once. The chain couples TRBV28 to TRBJ2-4, with TRBD1 as a possible D gene (6 bases). This CDR3 contains 14 residues. The germline CDR1 and CDR2 sequences are MDHEN and SYDVKM. V lost 6 bases and J 1 base, leaving 10 bases between the germline ends. The CDR3 is CASRGAGAKNIQYF. The CDR3 bases are TGTGCCAGCAGGGGGGCCGGGGCCAAAAACATTCAGTACTTC.

V usage is TRBV7-2 and J usage is TRBJ1-1; 8 positions agree with TRBD1. Germline V CDR1 and CDR2: SGHTA, FQGNSA. The CDR3 totals 14 residues. The ends lost 3 bases at V and 2 bases at J; junction bases unmatched: 2. CDR3 sequence reads: CASSLGQANTEAFF. CDR3 sequence (DNA): TGTGCCAGCAGCTTGGGACAGGCCAACACTGAAGCTTTCTTT.

The rearrangement joins TRBV19 to TRBJ2-3, with 9 positions matching TRBD1. J was trimmed by 4 bases and V by 7 bases; bases with no gene match: 6. CDR1 and CDR2 from the germline V gene are LNHDA and SQIVND (reference sequence). The CDR3 totals 14 residues. DNA of the CDR3: TGTGCCAGTACTACGGGACAGGGAGCAGATACGCAGTATTTT. Protein product: CASTTGQGADTQYF.

The V and J genes are TRBV18 and TRBJ1-1, with D perhaps matching TRBD1 (5 bases). The CDR3 spans 13 residues. The V gene lost 5 bases and the J gene lost 1 base, with 8 bases spanning the gap. The germline V gene encodes CDR1 KGHSH and CDR2 LQKENI. CDR3 amino acids: CASSDGQNTEAFF. The CDR3 DNA sequence: TGTGCCAGCTCAGACGGACAGAACACTGAAGCTTTCTTT.

V is TRBV6-5 and J is TRBJ2-3; 9 bases agree with TRBD2. V gave up 0 bases and J gave up 10 bases; unmatched junction bases: 11. CDR1 and CDR2 from the germline V gene are MNHEY and SVGAGI. The CDR3 spans 16 residues. As DNA, the CDR3 is TGTGCCAGCAGTTACTCGAGGCGGGAGGGGGTCCTGGCGCAGTATTTT. It specifies CASSYSRREGVLAQYF.

The J gene is TRBJ2-1, the V gene TRBV2; D not certain. This CDR3 has 12 amino acids. Deletions cut 5 bases from V and 8 bases from J, with 10 bases between. Germline assignment: CDR1 SNHLY and CDR2 FYNNEI. CDR3 region: CASSPGLDEQFF. Written as DNA, the CDR3 is TGTGCCAGCAGTCCCGGTCTAGATGAGCAGTTCTTC.

The rearrangement links TRBV10-3 to TRBJ2-2, with D unclear. Germline lookup yields CDR1 ENHRY and CDR2 SYGVKD. Trimming shortened V by 3 bases and J by 0 bases, and 11 bases separated the two germline ends. The CDR3 length is 16 residues. CDR3 coding DNA: TGTGCCATCAGTGAAGTCGCGTCGTCGAACACCGGGGAGCTGTTTTTT. Protein: CAISEVASSNTGELFF.

The chain is built from TRBV4-2 and TRBJ2-7; 9 bases map to TRBD2. The CDR3 totals 16 residues. The germline V gene has CDR1 LGHNA and CDR2 YNFKEQ. Trimming removed 0 bases from V and 4 bases from J; junction bases left unmatched: 7. CDR3 region: CASSQDPAGGSYEQYF. As DNA, the CDR3 is TGTGCCAGCAGCCAAGACCCAGCGGGAGGTTCGTACGAGCAGTACTTC.

The chain links TRBV6-6 to TRBJ1-5, with TRBD1 as a possible D gene (5 bases). Germline lookup yields CDR1 MNHNY and CDR2 SVGAGI (reference sequence). Trimming took 6 bases from V and 4 from J, leaving 19 bases between them. This CDR3 comprises 16 residues. The CDR3 DNA reads as TGTGCCAGCAGGCAACCTCGGGGGTTCAAGAATCAGCCCCAGCATTTT. Its protein product is CASRQPRGFKNQPQHF.

This chain joins TRBV18 and TRBJ2-1; D ambiguous. V lost 2 bases and J lost 5, with 13 bases in between. The CDR3 covers 15 residues. Germline CDR1 is KGHSH and CDR2 is LQKENI. The CDR3 sequence is CASSPSSVQNNEQFF. As DNA, the CDR3 is TGTGCCAGCTCACCATCATCGGTACAGAACAATGAGCAGTTCTTC.

This clonotype came up once. The chain links TRBV20-1 to TRBJ1-2, with unresolved D. V lost 3 bases to trimming and J lost 6 bases, with 14 bases between them. The CDR3 loop spans 13 amino acids. Germline-derived CDR1 and CDR2 are DFQATT and SNEGSKA (reference sequence). The CDR3 loop is CSASVPRIDGYTF. CDR3 DNA: TGCAGTGCTAGTGTCCCAAGAATAGATGGCTACACCTTC.

The gene calls are TRBV3-1 and TRBJ1-1; possibly TRBD1 for D (6 bases). This CDR3 comprises 15 residues. V gave up 0 bases and J gave up 3 bases, with 11 bases separating them. Germline loops: CDR1 LGHDT, CDR2 YNNKEL (reference sequence). Written as DNA, the CDR3 is TGTGCCAGCAGCCAAGAAGAGGGGGTTGACACTGAAGCTTTCTTT. It translates to CASSQEEGVDTEAFF.

The chain uses TRBV7-2 and TRBJ2-7; no reliable D call. Germline V CDR1 and CDR2: SGHTA, FQGNSA. CDR3 length: 12 residues. V dropped 5 bases and J dropped 5 bases, with 10 bases sitting between them. The CDR3 nucleotides read TGTGCCAGCAGCATAACAGTCCACGAGCAGTACTTC. Protein product: CASSITVHEQYF.

The CDR3 spells CATSGSNTEAFF. The DNA for the CDR3 is TGTGCCACCAGTGGATCGAACACTGAAGCTTTCTTT. The chain combines TRBV24-1 with TRBJ1-1; D gene ambiguous. There are 12 residues in the CDR3. Germline CDR1 is KGHDR and CDR2 is SFDVKD. Deletions cut 5 bases from V and 1 base from J, with 4 bases between.

J is TRBJ2-2 and V is TRBV20-1; 8 positions agree with TRBD1. Looked up from germline, CDR1 is DFQATT and CDR2 is SNEGSKA (reference sequence). V was pared by 6 bases and J by 3 bases, with 6 bases of the junction left unmatched. The CDR3 extends over 14 amino acids. DNA of the CDR3: TGCAGTGCCCTCGACAGGGGTTACACCGGGGAGCTGTTTTTT. Translation: CSALDRGYTGELFF.

V and J are TRBV6-6 and TRBJ2-2; 14 nucleotides line up with TRBD2. The CDR3 length is 16 residues. In germline, CDR1 is MNHNY, CDR2 SVGAGI (reference sequence). Trimming cost V 2 bases and J 5 bases; bases outside gene matches: 1. CDR3 residues: CASSYGLAGGTGELFF. CDR3 coding DNA: TGTGCCAGCAGTTACGGACTAGCGGGAGGTACCGGGGAGCTGTTTTTT.

The sample holds a few counts of this clonotype. The chain joins TRBV7-9 to TRBJ1-2; tentatively, D is TRBD1 (6 bases). The V and J ends lost 7 bases and 4 bases respectively, with 19 bases between them. CDR3 length: 15 amino acids. The germline gives CDR1 SEHNR, CDR2 FQNEAQ (reference sequence). CDR3 protein: CASTPRGQQPYGYTF. In nucleotides, the CDR3 is TGTGCCAGCACACCGCGAGGACAGCAACCCTATGGCTACACCTTC.

The V and J genes are TRBV3-1 and TRBJ2-7; no clear D. Germline assignment: CDR1 LGHDT and CDR2 YNNKEL (reference sequence). With 0 bases removed from V and 3 bases from J, the gap between germline ends came to 9 bases. The CDR3 contains 14 residues. The CDR3 nucleotides are TGTGCCAGCAGCCAAGATCATTCGGGCTACGAGCAGTACTTC. This encodes CASSQDHSGYEQYF.

This clonotype was counted a single time. The V call is TRBV27, the J call TRBJ1-1, with a weak D call TRBD1 (5 bases). The V gene lost 0 bases and the J gene lost 6 bases, with 8 bases spanning the gap. There are 13 residues in the CDR3. Germline CDR1 is MNHEY and CDR2 is SMNVEV (reference sequence). The CDR3 nucleotides are TGTGCCAGCAGTTTATCGGGAGGGGCTGAAGCTTTCTTT. Its protein product is CASSLSGGAEAFF.

As DNA, the CDR3 is TGCAGCGTTGGCGTGGGGGTGAACACTGAAGCTTTCTTT. It specifies CSVGVGVNTEAFF. This chain connects TRBV29-1 to TRBJ1-1; a possible D gene is TRBD1 (5 bases). Germline CDR1 SQVTM, CDR2 ANQGSEA. CDR3 size: 13 residues. Trimming took 4 bases from V and 0 from J, leaving 9 bases between them.

This chain connects TRBV20-1 to TRBJ1-1; possible D gene TRBD1, 5 bases. Trimming cost V 1 base and J 5 bases, with 11 bases left between them. The germline V gene has CDR1 DFQATT and CDR2 SNEGSKA (reference sequence). CDR3 size: 13 residues. CDR3 loop: CSARVVGGTEAFF. The CDR3 DNA is TGCAGTGCTAGAGTAGTGGGGGGAACTGAAGCTTTCTTT.

The rearrangement links TRBV13 to TRBJ1-6; 9 bases align to TRBD1. Germline assignment: CDR1 PRHDT and CDR2 FYEKMQ (reference sequence). The V and J ends lost 4 bases and 13 bases, in that order; junction bases with no gene match: 8. CDR3 length: 14 residues. The CDR3 loop is CASSSRTGVSPLHF. In DNA form, the CDR3 reads TGTGCCAGCAGCTCCCGGACAGGGGTCTCGCCCCTCCACTTT.

The J gene is TRBJ2-7, the V gene TRBV21-1; the table's D call, TRBD2, has no DNA check behind it. TRBV21-1 is annotated as a pseudogene. The CDR3 spans 16 residues. The CDR3 spells CASSSSLAGDVREQYF. CDR3 in DNA: TGTGCCAGCAGCTCTTCCCTAGCGGGAGACGTGAGGGAGCAGTACTTC.

This rearrangement joins TRBV28 to TRBJ2-2; D unresolved. The germline V gene encodes CDR1 MDHEN and CDR2 SYDVKM. This CDR3 is 15 amino acids long. V was trimmed by 4 bases and J by 4 bases, leaving 13 bases between them. The chain's CDR3 is CASSSRPWGTGELFF. The CDR3 DNA reads as TGTGCCAGCAGTTCACGTCCCTGGGGCACCGGGGAGCTGTTTTTT. Supplemented by reference TRBV28 and TRBJ2-2, the full variable domain reads DVKVTQSSRYLVKRTGEKVFLECVQDMDHENMFWYRQDPGLGLRLIYFSYDVKMKEKGDIPEGYSVSREKKERFSLILESASTNQTSMYLCASSSRPWGTGELFFGEGSRLTVL.

This chain connects TRBV29-1 to TRBJ1-1; tentatively, D is TRBD1 (5 bases). Trimming stripped 6 bases from V and 1 base from J, with 12 bases between. The CDR3 runs 13 residues. The germline V gene has CDR1 SQVTM and CDR2 ANQGSEA. As DNA, the CDR3 is TGCAGCGTCAGACCTCAGGGGAACACTGAAGCTTTCTTT. Amino acid sequence: CSVRPQGNTEAFF.

V usage is TRBV6-5 and J usage is TRBJ2-3; D not resolved. The CDR3 has 15 amino acids. From germline, CDR1 is MNHEY and CDR2 SVGAGI. With 0 bases removed from V and 4 bases from J, the gap between germline ends came to 11 bases. The CDR3 loop is CASSYSFRAADTQYF. The CDR3 bases are TGTGCCAGCAGTTACTCATTTAGGGCGGCAGATACGCAGTATTTT.